This T cell receptor beta chain was profiled in a study of blood T cell repertoires in COVID-19. Using immunoSEQ multiplex PCR, the repertoire was profiled, and TCRdb retains in-frame clones only, with some absent. The profile covers about 120,000 clones, with nearly 90% appearing a single time and 0.95% to 1.5% taken by the ten largest. Germline assignment: CDR1 SGHRS and CDR2 YFSETQ. The length of the CDR3 is 15 residues. The V end lost 0 bases, the J end lost 5 bases, and 15 bases lay between the germline ends. The sample taken for sequencing was peripheral blood. The receptor's source is an elderly woman with acute or convalescent COVID-19. This chain uses TRBV5-1 with TRBJ2-7, with a weak D call TRBD1 (6 bases). The chain's CDR3 is CASSLATQGIHEQYF. In nucleotides, the CDR3 is TGCGCCAGCAGCTTGGCCACACAGGGTATTCACGAGCAGTACTTC.